This is a list of T cell receptor beta chains from one sample in a study of cytomegalovirus exposure and HLA in healthy donors. TCRdb's copy holds only in-frame clones and misses some; the assay was immunoSEQ multiplex PCR. This sample yields about 180,000 clones, of which about 80% are seen a single time; 3.7% belongs to the top ten. Sequenced: PBMCs. The receptors come from a woman aged 55-69 years in good health and CMV-seropositive. CDR3s include the opening cysteine and the closing phenylalanine or tryptophan. The D gene is left open where the match is weak. Only part of the rows carry a size: once, few, many, or a class if the clone is expanded.

d_gene: .; j_gene: TRBJ2-3; v_gene: TRBV30; abundance: .; CDR3aa: CAWSGADTQYF; CDR3nt: TGTGCCTGGAGTGGAGCAGATACGCAGTATTTT
d_gene: .; j_gene: TRBJ2-5; v_gene: TRBV15; abundance: .; CDR3aa: CATSREGRLSSETQYF; CDR3nt: TGTGCCACCAGCAGAGAGGGTAGACTATCTTCGGAGACCCAGTACTTC
d_gene: TRBD1; j_gene: TRBJ1-4; v_gene: TRBV19; abundance: .; CDR3aa: CASSIRTGSNEKLFF; CDR3nt: TGTGCCAGTAGTATCCGGACAGGTTCTAATGAAAAACTGTTTTTT
d_gene: .; j_gene: TRBJ1-1; v_gene: TRBV6-6; abundance: .; CDR3aa: CASSPKGGTEAFF; CDR3nt: TGTGCCAGCAGTCCCAAGGGGGGGACTGAAGCTTTCTTT
d_gene: TRBD1; j_gene: TRBJ2-7; v_gene: TRBV5-4; abundance: few; CDR3aa: CASSFANRGTPEQYF; CDR3nt: TGTGCCAGCAGCTTTGCGAACAGGGGCACCCCCGAGCAGTACTTC
d_gene: .; j_gene: TRBJ2-7; v_gene: TRBV4-1; abundance: .; CDR3aa: CASSQVNSGSYEQYF; CDR3nt: TGCGCCAGCAGCCAAGTTAATAGCGGCTCCTACGAGCAGTACTTC
d_gene: TRBD1; j_gene: TRBJ2-1; v_gene: TRBV11-3; abundance: few; CDR3aa: CASSFLGTGGGNEQFF; CDR3nt: TGTGCCAGCAGCTTCCTGGGGACAGGGGGAGGCAATGAGCAGTTCTTC
d_gene: .; j_gene: TRBJ1-1; v_gene: TRBV30; abundance: few; CDR3aa: CAWSVPGGEAFF; CDR3nt: TGTGCCTGGAGTGTCCCCGGGGGTGAAGCTTTCTTT
d_gene: TRBD1; j_gene: TRBJ2-7; v_gene: TRBV18; abundance: .; CDR3aa: CASSPPRRQGARVEQYF; CDR3nt: TGTGCCAGCTCACCACCGAGGCGACAGGGGGCGCGAGTCGAGCAGTACTTC
d_gene: .; j_gene: TRBJ2-7; v_gene: TRBV30; abundance: few; CDR3aa: CAWTRSVSSGEQYF; CDR3nt: TGTGCCTGGACGAGGTCTGTAAGTTCAGGGGAGCAGTACTTC
d_gene: .; j_gene: TRBJ1-6; v_gene: TRBV7-8; abundance: .; CDR3aa: CASSLRGGVDSPLHF; CDR3nt: TGTGCCAGCAGCTTACGAGGGGGTGTTGATTCACCCCTCCACTTT
d_gene: TRBD1; j_gene: TRBJ2-2; v_gene: TRBV19; abundance: few; CDR3aa: CASSRPGQLVNTGELFF; CDR3nt: TGTGCCAGTAGCCGACCGGGACAGTTAGTGAACACCGGGGAGCTGTTTTTT
d_gene: TRBD1; j_gene: TRBJ2-2; v_gene: TRBV2; abundance: .; CDR3aa: CASSRDSLRTGELFF; CDR3nt: TGTGCCAGCAGTCGGGACAGCCTGAGGACCGGGGAGCTGTTTTTT
d_gene: .; j_gene: TRBJ1-6; v_gene: TRBV19; abundance: .; CDR3aa: CASSSTGLRNSPLHF; CDR3nt: TGTGCCAGTAGTTCAACAGGGCTTAGGAATTCACCCCTCCACTTT
d_gene: TRBD1; j_gene: TRBJ1-5; v_gene: TRBV11-2; abundance: .; CDR3aa: CASSLGQTHQPQHF; CDR3nt: TGTGCCAGCAGCTTGGGACAGACCCATCAGCCCCAGCATTTT
d_gene: .; j_gene: TRBJ1-1; v_gene: TRBV6-1; abundance: .; CDR3aa: CASSESRQTNTEAFF; CDR3nt: TGTGCCAGCAGTGAATCAAGGCAGACTAACACTGAAGCTTTCTTT
d_gene: TRBD2; j_gene: TRBJ2-7; v_gene: TRBV7-9; abundance: .; CDR3aa: CASSQLAGSTYEQYF; CDR3nt: TGTGCCAGCAGCCAACTAGCGGGGAGTACCTACGAGCAGTACTTC
d_gene: .; j_gene: TRBJ1-2; v_gene: TRBV10-3; abundance: few; CDR3aa: CAISRAGGPEYGYTF; CDR3nt: TGTGCCATCAGCCGCGCGGGGGGCCCTGAGTATGGCTACACCTTC
d_gene: .; j_gene: TRBJ2-1; v_gene: TRBV5-1; abundance: .; CDR3aa: CASSVIGGRRGNEQFF; CDR3nt: TGCGCCAGCAGCGTGATTGGGGGAAGAAGGGGGAATGAGCAGTTCTTC
d_gene: .; j_gene: TRBJ2-5; v_gene: TRBV7-2; abundance: .; CDR3aa: CASSSGFGGQQETQYF; CDR3nt: TGTGCCAGCAGCTCTGGATTCGGAGGACAGCAAGAGACCCAGTACTTC
d_gene: .; j_gene: TRBJ2-2; v_gene: TRBV18; abundance: .; CDR3aa: CASSPPNPGTGELFF; CDR3nt: TGTGCCAGCTCACCACCTAATCCGGGGACCGGGGAGCTGTTTTTT
d_gene: .; j_gene: TRBJ2-1; v_gene: TRBV7-2; abundance: few; CDR3aa: CASSLVRNEQFF; CDR3nt: TGTGCCAGCAGCTTAGTTCGGAATGAGCAGTTCTTC
d_gene: .; j_gene: TRBJ1-5; v_gene: TRBV7-2; abundance: .; CDR3aa: CASSLTRSNQPQHF; CDR3nt: TGTGCCAGCAGCCTCACACGTAGCAATCAGCCCCAGCATTTT
d_gene: .; j_gene: TRBJ2-3; v_gene: TRBV28; abundance: .; CDR3aa: CASRTTTDTQYF; CDR3nt: TGTGCCAGCAGGACGACTACAGATACGCAGTATTTT
d_gene: TRBD1; j_gene: TRBJ1-4; v_gene: TRBV14; abundance: few; CDR3aa: CASSPRTGGEKLFF; CDR3nt: TGTGCCAGCAGCCCCCGGACAGGGGGTGAAAAACTGTTTTTT
d_gene: .; j_gene: TRBJ1-2; v_gene: TRBV10-3; abundance: .; CDR3aa: CAISEGQGIIYTF; CDR3nt: TGTGCCATCAGTGAGGGGCAGGGGATCATCTACACCTTC
d_gene: TRBD1; j_gene: TRBJ2-3; v_gene: TRBV28; abundance: .; CDR3aa: CAVLGGRGTDTQYF; CDR3nt: TGTGCCGTCCTCGGCGGCAGGGGGACAGATACGCAGTATTTT
d_gene: .; j_gene: TRBJ1-4; v_gene: TRBV28; abundance: .; CDR3aa: CASSYISPGGEKLFF; CDR3nt: TGTGCCAGCAGTTATATATCCCCCGGGGGTGAAAAACTGTTTTTT
d_gene: TRBD1; j_gene: TRBJ2-7; v_gene: TRBV9; abundance: .; CDR3aa: CASSPRQGAGHEQYF; CDR3nt: TGTGCCAGCAGCCCCCGACAGGGGGCAGGCCACGAGCAGTACTTC
d_gene: .; j_gene: TRBJ1-6; v_gene: TRBV25-1; abundance: .; CDR3aa: CASSEWSGESSPLHF; CDR3nt: TGTGCCAGCAGTGAATGGTCGGGTGAGAGTTCACCCCTCCACTTT
d_gene: TRBD2; j_gene: TRBJ2-7; v_gene: TRBV4-2; abundance: .; CDR3aa: CASSQETGGAYEQYF; CDR3nt: TGTGCCAGCAGCCAAGAGACCGGGGGGGCCTACGAGCAGTACTTC
d_gene: TRBD1; j_gene: TRBJ2-5; v_gene: TRBV10-3; abundance: .; CDR3aa: CAISDTGGMETQYF; CDR3nt: TGTGCCATCAGTGACACAGGGGGAATGGAGACCCAGTACTTC
d_gene: .; j_gene: TRBJ1-5; v_gene: TRBV7-3; abundance: once; CDR3aa: CASSLLPLGQGNQPQHF; CDR3nt: TGTGCCAGCAGCTTACTCCCGTTAGGGCAGGGGAATCAGCCCCAGCATTTT
d_gene: .; j_gene: TRBJ1-4; v_gene: TRBV6-6; abundance: .; CDR3aa: CASSYSNRAEKLFF; CDR3nt: TGTGCCAGCAGTTACTCGAACAGGGCTGAAAAACTGTTTTTT
d_gene: .; j_gene: TRBJ1-1; v_gene: TRBV15; abundance: .; CDR3aa: CATSRDGATPNTEAFF; CDR3nt: TGTGCCACCAGCAGAGATGGGGCCACTCCAAACACTGAAGCTTTCTTT
d_gene: TRBD1; j_gene: TRBJ1-4; v_gene: TRBV7-9; abundance: .; CDR3aa: CASRNTGTGDEKLFF; CDR3nt: TGTGCCAGCAGGAATACCGGGACAGGGGATGAAAAACTGTTTTTT
d_gene: .; j_gene: TRBJ1-1; v_gene: TRBV7-3; abundance: .; CDR3aa: CASSPGGTEAFF; CDR3nt: TGTGCCAGCAGCCCGGGGGGAACTGAAGCTTTCTTT
d_gene: .; j_gene: TRBJ2-6; v_gene: TRBV11-2; abundance: .; CDR3aa: CASRSPAGANVLTF; CDR3nt: TGTGCCAGCAGGAGCCCCGCTGGGGCCAACGTCCTGACTTTC
d_gene: .; j_gene: TRBJ2-4; v_gene: TRBV6-5; abundance: .; CDR3aa: CASRPGGGKNIQYF; CDR3nt: TGTGCCAGCAGGCCGGGGGGCGGTAAAAACATTCAGTACTTC
d_gene: TRBD1; j_gene: TRBJ2-5; v_gene: TRBV30; abundance: .; CDR3aa: CAWTGTAQETQYF; CDR3nt: TGTGCCTGGACCGGGACAGCTCAAGAGACCCAGTACTTC
d_gene: .; j_gene: TRBJ2-1; v_gene: TRBV18; abundance: few; CDR3aa: CASSPPSGYNEQFF; CDR3nt: TGTGCCAGCTCACCACCCAGCGGTTACAATGAGCAGTTCTTC
d_gene: TRBD1; j_gene: TRBJ1-6; v_gene: TRBV18; abundance: few; CDR3aa: CASSVDRLNSPLHF; CDR3nt: TGTGCCAGCTCAGTGGACAGGCTAAATTCACCCCTCCACTTT
d_gene: TRBD1; j_gene: TRBJ1-4; v_gene: TRBV6-1; abundance: few; CDR3aa: CASSPTGPPEKLFF; CDR3nt: TGTGCCAGCAGCCCGACAGGGCCTCCTGAAAAACTGTTTTTT
d_gene: .; j_gene: TRBJ2-3; v_gene: TRBV5-4; abundance: .; CDR3aa: CASSMARTTDTQYF; CDR3nt: TGTGCCAGCAGCATGGCTAGAACCACAGATACGCAGTATTTT
d_gene: .; j_gene: TRBJ2-3; v_gene: TRBV6-5; abundance: .; CDR3aa: CASSLSSGVVQYF; CDR3nt: TGTGCCAGCAGTTTGTCCTCCGGAGTGGTGCAGTATTTT
d_gene: .; j_gene: TRBJ1-2; v_gene: TRBV6-1; abundance: .; CDR3aa: CASRSLHGGYGYTF; CDR3nt: TGTGCCAGCAGATCACTGCACGGTGGCTATGGCTACACCTTC
d_gene: .; j_gene: TRBJ1-4; v_gene: TRBV7-2; abundance: .; CDR3aa: CASRRTSNEKLFF; CDR3nt: TGTGCCAGCAGAAGGACAAGTAATGAAAAACTGTTTTTT
d_gene: TRBD1; j_gene: TRBJ2-7; v_gene: TRBV5-1; abundance: once; CDR3aa: CASSLGTASYEQYF; CDR3nt: TGCGCCAGCAGCTTAGGGACAGCCTCCTACGAGCAGTACTTC